This record looks at one T cell receptor beta chain sequence and its context. Its antigen is as yet unknown. The record originates from a study of untreated major depressive disorder. Clones were read by immunoSEQ multiplex PCR, and TCRdb kept only the in-frame ones, dropping some. The sample has 15,000 to 25,000 clones, over 75% seen once; the top ten hold around 0.76%. Study-wide findings and caveats: Three preselected Vbeta families were the sole sequencing comparisons. TRBV25-01 and TRBV02-01 usage differences were not statistically significant.

The CDR3 loop spans 15 amino acids. Trimming left V 0 bases short and J 3 bases short, with 9 bases between. CDR1 and CDR2 (germline): SGHTA, FQGNSA. The sequenced sample was CD4+ T cells from PBMCs. J is TRBJ2-1 and V is TRBV7-2; weak D call: TRBD2 (5 bases). The source of this sequence is a woman in her thirties in good health. The CDR3 nucleotides are TGTGCCAGCAGCTTAGCGGGAGAGCACTACAATGAGCAGTTCTTC. Translating gives CASSLAGEHYNEQFF. The whole variable domain, remainder taken from reference TRBV7-2 and TRBJ2-1, is GAGVSQSPSNKVTEKGKDVELRCDPISGHTALYWYRQSLGQGLEFLIYFQGNSAPDKSGLPSDRFSAERTGGSVSTLTIQRTQQEDSAVYLCASSLAGEHYNEQFFGPGTRLTVL.